These 23 T cell receptor beta chains came from one sample sequenced in a study of CD8+CD57+ T cells in acquired aplastic anemia. Both TCR beta VDJ combination and CDR3 sequence profiling were carried out. Genomic DNA was the template for this profiling. TCRdb analysed the reads with MiXCR anew, one entry per CDR3 protein. The profile shows 120,000 or so distinct CDR3 sequences, over 30% of them singletons. Patients sequenced had flow cytometry evidence of CD8+CD57+ cell expansion. Sequenced sample: sorted CD4+, CD8+, or CD8+CD57+ T cells (not recorded which) from PBMCs. These receptor sequences come from a human donor with aplastic anemia.

In this sample, this clonotype turned up many times. J is TRBJ2-7 and V is TRBV5-1; 7 nucleotides align to TRBD1. This CDR3 has 14 amino acids. Germline V lookup: CDR1 SGHRS, CDR2 YFSETQ. V dropped 4 bases and J dropped 1; count of bases not matched to a gene: 5. This CDR3 is CASSGTTGSYEQYF. CDR3 DNA sequence: TGCGCCAGCAGCGGGACGACAGGGTCCTACGAGCAGTACTTC.

This clonotype was recorded many times. The chain uses TRBV4-1 and TRBJ1-4, with D possibly being TRBD1 (6 bases). CDR3 length equals 14 residues. In germline, CDR1 is MGHRA, CDR2 YSYEKL. V was trimmed by 3 bases and J by 8 bases, leaving 13 bases between them. In DNA, the CDR3 is TGCGCCAGCAGCCATCTGGGACATCAGGAAAAACTGTTTTTT. Its translation is CASSHLGHQEKLFF.

The chain is built from TRBV27 and TRBJ2-6; D call uncertain. Germline V gives CDR1 MNHEY, CDR2 SMNVEV (reference sequence). V was trimmed by 7 bases and J by 2 bases, leaving 18 bases between them. There are 17 residues in the CDR3. CDR3 nucleotides: TGTGCCAGCACCCTTGGGCACGTCGACCCTGGGGCCAACGTCCTGACTTTC. Amino acid sequence: CASTLGHVDPGANVLTF.

The chain joins TRBV10-3 to TRBJ2-7, with 7 bases fitting TRBD1. The CDR3 totals 13 residues. V shed 2 bases and J 5 bases; nucleotides not matched to a gene: 3. Germline V gene sequence: CDR1 ENHRY, CDR2 SYGVKD. CDR3 nucleotide sequence: TGTGCCATCAGTGAGATCCAGGGGGACGAGCAGTACTTC. Amino acid sequence: CAISEIQGDEQYF.

This chain joins TRBV5-6 and TRBJ1-6; 8 bases are shared with TRBD1. The CDR3 extends over 14 amino acids. Germline CDR1 SGHDT, CDR2 YYEEEE. The V segment lost 2 bases and the J segment 10 bases; nucleotides outside the gene matches: 5. Written as DNA, the CDR3 is TGTGCCAGCAGCTTCCAGGGGGCGCAATCACCCCTCCACTTT. It specifies CASSFQGAQSPLHF.

This chain uses TRBV6-5 with TRBJ2-7, with 8 positions matching TRBD2. The V segment lost 3 bases and the J segment 7 bases; nucleotides outside the gene matches: 8. Germline-derived CDR1 and CDR2 are MNHEY and SVGAGI. CDR3 length: 14 amino acids. The CDR3 DNA reads as TGTGCCAGCAGTTATAGCGGGGTAGGGGGGGAGCAGTACGTC. It is translated as CASSYSGVGGEQYV.

The J gene is TRBJ1-5, the V gene TRBV4-1, with D possibly matching TRBD1 (5 bases). Germline V gives CDR1 MGHRA, CDR2 YSYEKL. The CDR3 runs 15 residues. V gave up 0 bases and J gave up 5 bases, with 11 bases separating them. The CDR3 here is CASSQDLLGDQPQHF. Here the CDR3 DNA reads TGCGCCAGCAGCCAAGATTTACTGGGGGATCAGCCCCAGCATTTT.

The chain employs TRBV7-2 and TRBJ1-2; 9 bases are shared with TRBD1. There are 17 residues in the CDR3. Losses at the gene ends were 6 bases for V and 0 bases for J; bases not matched to a gene: 11. Germline CDR1 and CDR2: SGHTA and FQGNSA. The CDR3 region has the DNA TGTGCCAGCAGTCTTTCATTCACAGGGGGCCCTAACTATGGCTACACCTTC. It codes for CASSLSFTGGPNYGYTF.

The J gene is TRBJ2-7, the V gene TRBV19; D might be TRBD2 (6 bases). The germline V gene has CDR1 LNHDA and CDR2 SQIVND (reference sequence). The CDR3 totals 13 residues. The V gene lost 6 bases and the J gene lost 7 bases, with 16 bases spanning the gap. The CDR3 DNA reads as TGTGCCAGTAGCGGGACTGCATGGGAAGAGCAGTACTTC. Protein sequence: CASSGTAWEEQYF. Full variable domain (missing parts from reference TRBV19 and TRBJ2-7): DGGITQSPKYLFRKEGQNVTLSCEQNLNHDAMYWYRQDPGQGLRLIYYSQIVNDFQKGDIAEGYSVSREKKESFPLTVTSAQKNPTAFYLCASSGTAWEEQYFGPGTRLTVT.

The chain combines TRBV10-1 with TRBJ2-3, with 7 bases that match TRBD1. CDR1 and CDR2 from the germline V gene are WNHNN and SYGVQD (reference sequence). The V and J ends lost 6 bases and 4 bases, in that order; junction bases with no gene match: 7. The CDR3 length is 14 residues. The CDR3 sequence: CASSRDSGADTQYF. CDR3 sequence (DNA): TGCGCCAGCAGCCGGGACAGCGGAGCAGATACGCAGTATTTT.

At least ten counts were recorded for this clonotype. The V call is TRBV6-5, the J call TRBJ1-3; D ambiguous. The CDR3 is 17 residues long. V lost 0 bases and J 0 bases, leaving 12 bases between the germline ends. Germline CDR1 is MNHEY and CDR2 is SVGAGI. CDR3 DNA: TGTGCCAGCAGTTACTCGAACGGACCGAGCTCTGGAAACACCATATATTTT. Amino acid sequence: CASSYSNGPSSGNTIYF.

This chain links TRBV29-1 with TRBJ2-7; 13 bases line up with TRBD2. J lost 3 bases, V lost 1 base, and 3 bases had no gene match. This CDR3 has 15 amino acids. Germline V CDR1 and CDR2: SQVTM, ANQGSEA. The CDR3 reads CSVEGTSGRDYEQYF. As DNA, the CDR3 is TGCAGCGTTGAAGGGACTAGCGGGAGAGACTACGAGCAGTACTTC.

The rearrangement joins TRBV2 to TRBJ2-7, with 8 bases fitting TRBD2. J gave up 6 bases and V 7 bases, and 11 bases lay outside the gene matches. From germline, CDR1 is SNHLY and CDR2 FYNNEI. The CDR3 runs to 14 residues. CDR3 loop: CASKPGLVPSEQYF. For the CDR3, the DNA is TGTGCCAGCAAACCGGGACTAGTGCCTAGCGAGCAGTACTTC.

In its sample, this clonotype was seen a few times. This chain uses TRBV5-1 with TRBJ1-1; maybe TRBD1 (6 bases). This CDR3 comprises 14 residues. The ends were cut back, 2 bases at V and 4 bases at J, with 12 bases in the middle. CDR1 is SGHRS, CDR2 YFSETQ, per germline. The CDR3 bases are TGCGCCAGCAGCTTCCAGACAGGCTCCACTGAAGCTTTCTTT. Amino acids: CASSFQTGSTEAFF.

The genes are TRBV6-2 or TRBV6-3 and TRBJ1-1; D is ambiguous. CDR3 length equals 14 residues. V dropped 0 bases and J dropped 1 base, with 6 bases sitting between them. The V gene's germline CDR1 is MNHEY and CDR2 SVGEGT. CDR3 region: CASSYSPQNTEAFF. CDR3 in DNA: TGTGCCAGCAGTTACTCCCCCCAGAACACTGAAGCTTTCTTT.

As regards this clonotype: A single base separates this from a much larger clone, so it may be a read error. As the CDR3 is not closed by the conserved phenylalanine or tryptophan, this likely results from a read error. The chain is built from TRBV6-5 and TRBJ1-5, with no clear D. Germline CDR1 is MNHEY and CDR2 is SVGAGI. Trimming left V 4 bases short and J 11 bases short, with 15 bases between. This CDR3 is built from 13 residues. The CDR3 spells CASSSNQVQSQHC. DNA of the CDR3: TGTGCCAGCAGTTCAAACCAGGTCCAGTCCCAGCATTGT.

V gene TRBV25-1 combines with J gene TRBJ2-3; D remains unclear. This CDR3 is built from 14 residues. With 5 bases removed from V and 4 bases from J, the gap between germline ends came to 13 bases. Germline values: CDR1 MGHDK, CDR2 SYGVNS. The CDR3 sequence: CASSSDGPADTQYF. The CDR3 region has the DNA TGTGCCAGCAGTTCTGACGGACCGGCAGATACGCAGTATTTT.

Concerning this clonotype: A much larger clone is a single base away; this may be a read error. J is TRBJ2-1 and V is TRBV16, with a tentative D call TRBD1 (6 bases). There are 19 residues in the CDR3. CDR1 and CDR2 from the germline V gene are KGHSY and FQNENV. CDR3 in DNA: TGTGCCAGCAGCCTATCGAGAACAGGGAGATATAGCTCCTACAATGAGCGGTTCTTC. It specifies CASSLSRTGRYSSYNERFF.

This clonotype is medium-sized within its sample. The chain links TRBV10-1 to TRBJ2-7; possibly TRBD1 for D (6 bases). Germline values: CDR1 WNHNN, CDR2 SYGVQD (reference sequence). Deletions cut 3 bases from V and 3 bases from J, with 12 bases between. The CDR3 has 14 amino acids. This CDR3 is CASSDRDTDYEQYV. CDR3 in DNA: TGCGCCAGCAGTGACCGGGACACGGACTACGAGCAGTACGTC.

This chain uses TRBV11-1 with TRBJ2-7; 10 positions agree with TRBD1. This CDR3 comprises 16 residues. The germline CDR1 and CDR2 sequences are SGHAT and FQDESV (reference sequence). J lost 7 bases, V lost 6 bases, and 15 bases had no gene match. The CDR3: CASSYKRRQGAREQYV. CDR3 sequence (DNA): TGTGCCAGCAGTTACAAGAGGCGACAGGGGGCGCGGGAGCAGTACGTC.

V usage is TRBV2 and J usage is TRBJ2-7; the D gene is possibly TRBD2 (5 bases). This CDR3 spans 15 amino acids. Germline CDR1 SNHLY, CDR2 FYNNEI. V was trimmed by 1 base and J by 0 bases, leaving 10 bases between them. This CDR3 reads CASSEVALHSYEQYF. The CDR3, as DNA: TGTGCCAGCAGTGAAGTAGCGTTACACTCCTACGAGCAGTACTTC. The whole variable domain, filled in from reference TRBV2 and TRBJ2-7, reads EPEVTQTPSHQVTQMGQEVILRCVPISNHLYFYWYRQILGQKVEFLVSFYNNEISEKSEIFDDQFSVERPDGSNFTLKIRSTKLEDSAMYFCASSEVALHSYEQYFGPGTRLTVT.

This clonotype was observed at least ten times. The chain carries TRBV9 and TRBJ2-1; 15 nucleotides align to TRBD2. Per germline, CDR1 SGDLS and CDR2 YYNGEE. The CDR3 runs to 20 residues. With 3 bases clipped from V and 0 bases from J, the junction kept 10 bases outside the gene matches. As DNA, the CDR3 is TGTGCCAGCAGCGCAGGGACTAGCGGGGGGACCTTCAGCTCCTACAATGAGCAGTTCTTC. Protein: CASSAGTSGGTFSSYNEQFF.

This clonotype has ten or more counts. The chain links TRBV10-3 to TRBJ1-2, with D unresolved. Germline CDR1 is ENHRY and CDR2 is SYGVKD. This CDR3 is 12 amino acids long. The ends were cut back, 4 bases at V and 4 bases at J, with 7 bases in the middle. CDR3 protein: CAISVNGYGYTF. The CDR3 DNA reads as TGTGCCATCAGTGTAAACGGCTATGGCTACACCTTC.